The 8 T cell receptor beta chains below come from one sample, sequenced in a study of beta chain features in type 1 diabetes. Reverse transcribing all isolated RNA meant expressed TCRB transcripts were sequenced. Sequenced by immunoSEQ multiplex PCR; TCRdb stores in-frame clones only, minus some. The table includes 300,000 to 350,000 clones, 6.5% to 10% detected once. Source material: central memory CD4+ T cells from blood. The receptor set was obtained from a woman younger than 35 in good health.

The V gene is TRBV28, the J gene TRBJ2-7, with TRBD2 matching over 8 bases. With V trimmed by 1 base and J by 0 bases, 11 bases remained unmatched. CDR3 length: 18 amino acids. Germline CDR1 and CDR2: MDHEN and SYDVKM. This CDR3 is CASSLYPWESGSSYEQYF. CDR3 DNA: TGTGCCAGCAGTTTATATCCGTGGGAAAGCGGGAGCTCCTACGAGCAGTACTTC.

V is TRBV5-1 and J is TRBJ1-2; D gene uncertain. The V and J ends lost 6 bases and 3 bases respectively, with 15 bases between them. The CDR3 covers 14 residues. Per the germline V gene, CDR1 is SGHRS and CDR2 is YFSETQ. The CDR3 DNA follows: TGCGCCAGCAACGTGGGAGGGAGAGACTATGGCTACACCTTC. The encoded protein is CASNVGGRDYGYTF.

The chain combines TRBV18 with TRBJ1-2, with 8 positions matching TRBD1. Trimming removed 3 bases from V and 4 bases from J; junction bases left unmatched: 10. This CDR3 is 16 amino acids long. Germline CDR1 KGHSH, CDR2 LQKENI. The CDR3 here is CASSPLKTTGGYGYTF. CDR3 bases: TGTGCCAGCTCACCGCTAAAGACCACAGGGGGCTATGGCTACACCTTC.

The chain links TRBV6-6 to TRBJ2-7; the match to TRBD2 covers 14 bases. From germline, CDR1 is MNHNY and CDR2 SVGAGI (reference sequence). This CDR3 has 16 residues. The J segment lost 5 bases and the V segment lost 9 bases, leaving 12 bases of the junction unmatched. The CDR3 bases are TGTGCCAGTGGGATTGGGACTAGCGGGAGAAGCAACGAGCAGTACTTC. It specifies CASGIGTSGRSNEQYF.

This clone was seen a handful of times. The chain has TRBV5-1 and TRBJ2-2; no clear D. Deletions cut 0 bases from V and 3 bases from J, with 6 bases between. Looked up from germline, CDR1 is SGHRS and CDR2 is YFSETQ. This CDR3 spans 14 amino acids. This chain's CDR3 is CASSLGGDTGELFF. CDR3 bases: TGCGCCAGCAGCTTGGGAGGAGACACCGGGGAGCTGTTTTTT.

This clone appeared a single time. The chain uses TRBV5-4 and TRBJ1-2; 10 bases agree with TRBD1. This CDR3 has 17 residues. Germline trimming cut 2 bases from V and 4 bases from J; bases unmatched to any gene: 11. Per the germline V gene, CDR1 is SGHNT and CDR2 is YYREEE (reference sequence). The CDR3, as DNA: TGTGCCAGCAGCTTACCCCGACAGGGGGCGAGCAGCTATGGCTACACCTTC. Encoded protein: CASSLPRQGASSYGYTF. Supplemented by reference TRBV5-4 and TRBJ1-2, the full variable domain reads ETGVTQSPTHLIKTRGQQVTLRCSSQSGHNTVSWYQQALGQGPQFIFQYYREEENGRGNFPPRFSGLQFPNYSSELNVNALELDDSALYLCASSLPRQGASSYGYTFGSGTRLTVV.

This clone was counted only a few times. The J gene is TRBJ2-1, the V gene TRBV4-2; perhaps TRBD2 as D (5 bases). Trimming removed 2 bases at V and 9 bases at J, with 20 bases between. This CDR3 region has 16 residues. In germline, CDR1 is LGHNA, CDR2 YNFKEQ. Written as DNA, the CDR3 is TGTGCCAGCAGCCAAAACCGGGCAGACGGGATTTTTGAGCAGTTCTTC. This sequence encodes CASSQNRADGIFEQFF.

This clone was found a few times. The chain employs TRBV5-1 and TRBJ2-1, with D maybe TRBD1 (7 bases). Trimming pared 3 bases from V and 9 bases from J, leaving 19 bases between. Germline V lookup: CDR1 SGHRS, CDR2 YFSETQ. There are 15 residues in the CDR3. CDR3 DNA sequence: TGCGCCAGCAGCTCAACCGGGACAGTGGGGGGTGAGCAGTTCTTC. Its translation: CASSSTGTVGGEQFF.